These 21 T cell receptor beta chains originate from one sample sequenced in a study of T-cell memory formation after mild COVID-19. One entry per CDR3 protein, called by TCRdb with MiXCR from the 5' RACE reads. The repertoire holds 300,000 to 350,000 distinct CDR3 sequences, with over 11% as singletons. Sequenced: PBMCs or a T cell subset sorted from them (not recorded which). The receptors originated from a young man who had mild COVID-19 (a few samples of this study predate the infection). Cell type and time point are not known.

This clonotype was seen more than once but under ten times. The rearrangement links TRBV12-3 or TRBV12-4 to TRBJ2-7; D gene ambiguous. Trimming shortened V by 9 bases and J by 2 bases, and 14 bases separated the two germline ends. The CDR3 spans 13 residues. This CDR3 reads CASQTGLAYEQYF. CDR3 sequence (DNA): TGTGCCAGTCAGACGGGCCTAGCCTACGAGCAGTACTTC.

This clonotype has just a few counts. The genes are TRBV11-2 and TRBJ2-2; a possible D gene is TRBD2 (6 bases). The V gene lost 3 bases and the J gene lost 4 bases, with 9 bases spanning the gap. The germline CDR1 and CDR2 sequences are SGHAT and FQNNGV. The CDR3 extends over 14 amino acids. This chain's CDR3 is CASSFPRGTGELFF. CDR3 sequence (DNA): TGTGCCAGCAGCTTCCCGCGGGGCACCGGGGAGCTGTTTTTT. Based on the CDR3 plus reference TRBV11-2 and TRBJ2-2, the full variable domain is EAGVAQSPRYKIIEKRQSVAFWCNPISGHATLYWYQQILGQGPKLLIQFQNNGVVDDSQLPKDRFSAERLKGVDSTLKIQPAKLEDSAVYLCASSFPRGTGELFFGEGSRLTVL.

This clonotype has a count of ten or more. V usage is TRBV12-3 or TRBV12-4 and J usage is TRBJ1-6; 10 bases agree with TRBD1. The CDR3 is 13 amino acids. The V and J ends lost 5 bases and 9 bases, in that order; junction bases with no gene match: 1. CDR3 nucleotide sequence: TGTGCCAGCAGTGGACAGGGGGGTTCACCCCTCCACTTT. Translating gives CASSGQGGSPLHF.

The sample holds a few counts of this clonotype. V gene TRBV4-1 combines with J gene TRBJ1-5; TRBD1 is a possible D gene (6 bases). CDR1 and CDR2 (germline): MGHRA, YSYEKL. This CDR3 is built from 15 residues. The V and J ends lost 1 base and 5 bases respectively, with 12 bases between them. The CDR3 loop is CASSQVDSNYQPQHF. The CDR3 bases are TGCGCCAGCAGCCAAGTGGACAGTAACTATCAGCCCCAGCATTTT.

This clonotype was seen a few times. V usage is TRBV5-6 and J usage is TRBJ1-5; D call uncertain. Germline assignment: CDR1 SGHDT and CDR2 YYEEEE. The CDR3 length is 15 residues. V was pared by 4 bases and J by 5 bases, with 16 bases between. CDR3 nucleotide sequence: TGTGCCAGCAGCACCTACCAGGCTGAAGATCAGCCCCAGCATTTT. Translation: CASSTYQAEDQPQHF.

Many counts were recorded for this clonotype. The chain joins TRBV6-5 to TRBJ2-1, with 10 bases aligning to TRBD1. The germline V gene encodes CDR1 MNHEY and CDR2 SVGAGI. Losses at the gene ends were 6 bases for V and 7 bases for J; bases not matched to a gene: 6. This CDR3 is 14 amino acids long. The CDR3 spells CASRRDRGGNEQFF. The CDR3, as DNA: TGTGCCAGCAGGAGGGACAGGGGCGGGAATGAGCAGTTCTTC.

In this sample, this clonotype turned up many times. The genes are TRBV7-2 and TRBJ1-1; 8 bases line up with TRBD1. From germline, CDR1 is SGHTA and CDR2 FQGNSA. With 4 bases clipped from V and 7 bases from J, the junction kept 5 bases outside the gene matches. The CDR3 consists of 13 residues. CDR3 in DNA: TGTGCCAGCAGCTCCGGGACAGGCCTTGAAGCTTTCTTT. Protein: CASSSGTGLEAFF.

The sample holds many counts of this clonotype. The chain is built from TRBV6-5 and TRBJ1-1; TRBD1 might be the D (5 bases). Germline loops: CDR1 MNHEY, CDR2 SVGAGI. This CDR3 is 16 amino acids long. Between the trimmed V and J ends, which lost 2 bases and 7 bases, there was a span of 20 bases. In nucleotides, the CDR3 is TGTGCCAGCAGTTACGACATGACATCCCTGGGGGGTGAAGCTTTCTTT. This gives the protein CASSYDMTSLGGEAFF.

This clonotype was recorded at least ten times. This sequence joins TRBV5-1 and TRBJ1-3; D remains ambiguous. CDR1 is SGHRS, CDR2 YFSETQ, per germline. The CDR3 runs to 17 residues. Trimming cost V 2 bases and J 0 bases, with 15 bases left between them. DNA of the CDR3: TGCGCCAGCAGCTTATCCCAGGTCTTTTCCTCTGGAAACACCATATATTTT. It codes for CASSLSQVFSSGNTIYF. Variable domain in full (rest from reference TRBV5-1 and TRBJ1-3): KAGVTQTPRYLIKTRGQQVTLSCSPISGHRSVSWYQQTPGQGLQFLFEYFSETQRNKGNFPGRFSGRQFSNSRSEMNVSTLELGDSALYLCASSLSQVFSSGNTIYFGEGSWLTVV.

This clonotype has just a few counts. CDR3 DNA sequence: TGTGCCAGCAGCTTGGTTCCCACCGGGGAGCTGTTTTTT. Protein sequence: CASSLVPTGELFF. This sequence joins TRBV5-4 and TRBJ2-2; D unresolved. The germline gives CDR1 SGHNT, CDR2 YYREEE (reference sequence). CDR3 length: 13 residues. The V end lost 0 bases, the J end lost 4 bases, and 4 bases lay between the germline ends.

This clonotype was picked up a small number of times. The chain has TRBV6-5 and TRBJ1-2; D remains ambiguous. V lost 11 bases, J lost 0 bases, and 10 bases lay in between. This CDR3 region has 12 residues. Germline lookup yields CDR1 MNHEY and CDR2 SVGAGI. This chain's CDR3 is CAAYRSNYGYTF. CDR3 bases: TGTGCCGCCTACCGATCTAACTATGGCTACACCTTC.

V usage is TRBV27 and J usage is TRBJ1-4; D unresolved. The ends were cut back, 3 bases at V and 7 bases at J, with 12 bases in the middle. Germline-derived CDR1 and CDR2 are MNHEY and SMNVEV (reference sequence). The CDR3 consists of 14 residues. The CDR3 DNA reads as TGTGCCAGCAGTTTGGGTGGGTTCGTTGAAAAACTGTTTTTT. Its protein product is CASSLGGFVEKLFF.

This clonotype was counted many times. The rearrangement joins TRBV5-1 to TRBJ2-3; 12 positions match TRBD2. Germline V lookup: CDR1 SGHRS, CDR2 YFSETQ. The CDR3 extends over 16 amino acids. V lost 1 base to trimming and J lost 5 bases; unmatched junction nucleotides: 5. CDR3 amino acids: CASSLKLAGGGDTQYF. In nucleotides, the CDR3 is TGCGCCAGCAGCTTGAAACTAGCGGGGGGTGGAGATACGCAGTATTTT.

This clonotype occurred a few times. CDR3 sequence reads: CAISRTGTADTQYF. The CDR3 DNA reads TGTGCCATTTCGCGGACAGGGACCGCAGATACGCAGTATTTT. The chain recombines TRBV28 with TRBJ2-3; 8 bases are a match to TRBD1. Trimming took 10 bases from V and 4 from J; bases not matched to a gene: 10. The CDR3 contains 14 residues. Germline V gives CDR1 MDHEN, CDR2 SYDVKM. The full variable domain, its missing parts supplied by reference TRBV28 and TRBJ2-3, is DVKVTQSSRYLVKRTGEKVFLECVQDMDHENMFWYRQDPGLGLRLIYFSYDVKMKEKGDIPEGYSVSREKKERFSLILESASTNQTSMYLCAISRTGTADTQYFGPGTRLTVL.

This clonotype was detected only a few times. The V and J genes are TRBV12-3 or TRBV12-4 and TRBJ1-2; no clear D gene. This CDR3 has 13 residues. V was cut by 7 bases and J by 7 bases, with 16 bases left in between. The CDR3 DNA sequence: TGTGCCAGCAACCTTACCCCGTTGGGTGGCTACACCTTC. Amino acid sequence: CASNLTPLGGYTF.

The chain uses TRBV12-3 or TRBV12-4 and TRBJ2-7; TRBD1 agrees at 9 bases. The V and J ends lost 5 bases and 6 bases, in that order; junction bases with no gene match: 11. This CDR3 spans 15 amino acids. The CDR3 DNA is TGTGCCAGCAGTACGACAGGGGGAACCCCTTCCGAGCAGTACTTC. The encoded protein is CASSTTGGTPSEQYF.

This clonotype has ten or more counts. The CDR3 nucleotides are TGTGCCAGCAGTGAATCAGGGCAGGGGGCTGGTGGCTACACCTTC. This sequence encodes CASSESGQGAGGYTF. The chain employs TRBV6-1 and TRBJ1-2; 8 positions match TRBD1. The V gene end was trimmed by 2 bases and the J gene end by 7 bases; junction bases not matched to a gene: 9. This CDR3 comprises 15 residues. Per the germline V gene, CDR1 is MNHNS and CDR2 is SASEGT.

In its sample, this clonotype was seen a few times. The CDR3 nucleotides read TGTGCCAGCAGCTCGACACTGAACACCGGGGAGCTGTTTTTT. This encodes CASSSTLNTGELFF. The V call is TRBV5-5, the J call TRBJ2-2; D unresolved. The V end was cut by 3 bases, the J end by 1 base, with 7 bases between. Germline V gene sequence: CDR1 SGHKS, CDR2 YYEKEE (reference sequence). The CDR3 spans 14 residues.

V gene TRBV6-5 combines with J gene TRBJ2-1; TRBD2 matches 12 bases. Germline V gene lookup returns CDR1 MNHEY and CDR2 SVGAGI. With 0 bases clipped from V and 7 bases from J, the junction kept 4 bases outside the gene matches. CDR3 length: 16 residues. CDR3 residues: CASSYSPSGGANEQFF. The DNA for the CDR3 is TGTGCCAGCAGTTACTCCCCTAGCGGGGGGGCGAATGAGCAGTTCTTC.

This rearrangement joins TRBV7-2 to TRBJ1-1, with a possible D match to TRBD1 (5 bases). The CDR3 covers 14 residues. Germline CDR1 reads SGHTA; CDR2 reads FQGNSA. Trimming removed 7 bases from V and 5 bases from J, with 17 bases in between. The CDR3 is CASNLQGARTEAFF. The DNA of the CDR3 is TGTGCCAGCAATCTGCAAGGGGCACGGACTGAAGCTTTCTTT.

V is TRBV5-1 and J is TRBJ2-2; 7 positions agree with TRBD1. This CDR3 contains 14 residues. Germline V CDR1 and CDR2: SGHRS, YFSETQ. Trimming removed 5 bases from V and 3 bases from J; junction bases left unmatched: 4. The CDR3 protein is CASRGQPDTGELFF. The CDR3 DNA sequence: TGCGCCAGCAGGGGACAGCCGGACACCGGGGAGCTGTTTTTT.